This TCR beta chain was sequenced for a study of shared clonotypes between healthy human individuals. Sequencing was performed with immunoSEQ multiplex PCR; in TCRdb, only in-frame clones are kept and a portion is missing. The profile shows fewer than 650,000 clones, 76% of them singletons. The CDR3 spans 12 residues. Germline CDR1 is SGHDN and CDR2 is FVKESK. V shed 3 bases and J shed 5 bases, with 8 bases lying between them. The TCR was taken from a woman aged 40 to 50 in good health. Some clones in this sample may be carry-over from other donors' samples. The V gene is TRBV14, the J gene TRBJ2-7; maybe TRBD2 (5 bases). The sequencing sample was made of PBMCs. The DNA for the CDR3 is TGTGCCAGCAGCCAGGACTTCAACGAGCAGTACTTC. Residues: CASSQDFNEQYF.